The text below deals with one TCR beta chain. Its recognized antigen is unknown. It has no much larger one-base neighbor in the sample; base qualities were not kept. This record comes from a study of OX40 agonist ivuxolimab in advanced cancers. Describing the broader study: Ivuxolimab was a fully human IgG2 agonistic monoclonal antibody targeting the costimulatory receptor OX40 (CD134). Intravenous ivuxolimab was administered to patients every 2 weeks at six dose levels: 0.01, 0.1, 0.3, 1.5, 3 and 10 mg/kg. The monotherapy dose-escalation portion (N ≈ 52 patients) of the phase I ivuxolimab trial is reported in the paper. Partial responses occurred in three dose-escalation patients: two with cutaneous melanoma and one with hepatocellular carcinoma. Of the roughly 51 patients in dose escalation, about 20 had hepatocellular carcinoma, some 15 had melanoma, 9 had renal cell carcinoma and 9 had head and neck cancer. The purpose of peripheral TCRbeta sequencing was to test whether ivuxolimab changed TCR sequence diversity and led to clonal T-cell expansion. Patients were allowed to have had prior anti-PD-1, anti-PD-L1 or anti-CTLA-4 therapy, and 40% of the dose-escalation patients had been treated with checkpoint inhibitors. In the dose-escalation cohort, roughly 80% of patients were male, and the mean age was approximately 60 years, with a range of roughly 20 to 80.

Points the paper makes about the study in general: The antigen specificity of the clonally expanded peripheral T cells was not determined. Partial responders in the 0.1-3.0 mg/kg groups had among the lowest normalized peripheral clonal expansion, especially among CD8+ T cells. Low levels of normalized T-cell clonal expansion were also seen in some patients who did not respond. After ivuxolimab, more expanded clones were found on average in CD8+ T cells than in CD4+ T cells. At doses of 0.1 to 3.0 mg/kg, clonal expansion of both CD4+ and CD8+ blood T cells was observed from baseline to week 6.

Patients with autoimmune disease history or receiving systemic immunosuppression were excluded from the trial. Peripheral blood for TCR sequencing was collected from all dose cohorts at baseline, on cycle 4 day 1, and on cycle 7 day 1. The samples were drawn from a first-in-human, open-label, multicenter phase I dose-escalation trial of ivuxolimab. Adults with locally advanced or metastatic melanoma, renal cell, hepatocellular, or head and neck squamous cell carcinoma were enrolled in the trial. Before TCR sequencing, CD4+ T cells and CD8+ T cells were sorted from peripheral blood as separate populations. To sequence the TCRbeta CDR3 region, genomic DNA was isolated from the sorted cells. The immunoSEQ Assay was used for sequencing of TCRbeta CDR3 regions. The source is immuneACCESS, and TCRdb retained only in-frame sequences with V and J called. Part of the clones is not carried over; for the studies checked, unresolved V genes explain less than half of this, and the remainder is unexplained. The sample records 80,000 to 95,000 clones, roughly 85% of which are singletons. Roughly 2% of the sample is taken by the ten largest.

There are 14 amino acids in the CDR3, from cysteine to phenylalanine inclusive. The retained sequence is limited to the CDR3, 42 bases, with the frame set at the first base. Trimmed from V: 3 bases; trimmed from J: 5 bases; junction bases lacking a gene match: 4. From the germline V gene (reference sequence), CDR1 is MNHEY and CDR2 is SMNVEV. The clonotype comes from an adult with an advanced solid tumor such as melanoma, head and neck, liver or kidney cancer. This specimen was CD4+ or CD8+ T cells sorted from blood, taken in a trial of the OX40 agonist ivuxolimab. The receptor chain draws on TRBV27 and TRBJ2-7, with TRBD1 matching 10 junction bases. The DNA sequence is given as TGTGCCAGCAGTTTTAGAGACAGGGGGCACGAGCAGTACTTC. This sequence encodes CASSFRDRGHEQYF.